The 6 T cell receptor beta chains in this list originate from one sample, sequenced in a study of T cells in Graves' hyperthyroidism and ophthalmopathy. Regions amplified from RNA transcripts were the TCR beta CDR3 regions. First-round RT-PCR with HTBI primers amplified the TCR CDR3 region. In TCRdb, the multiplex PCR reads were re-called with MiXCR into one record per CDR3 protein. Of a few hundred thousand distinct CDR3 sequences listed, over 15% are singletons. The source material was blood. These receptors came from a woman aged 55-70 years with Graves' ophthalmopathy.

The table lists this clonotype with many counts. V and J are TRBV6-2 or TRBV6-3 and TRBJ1-5; 7 bases align to TRBD1. Trimming took 5 bases from V and 0 from J; bases not matched to a gene: 7. CDR1 is MNHEY and CDR2 is SVGEGT in the germline V gene. This CDR3 spans 16 amino acids. CDR3 nucleotide sequence: TGTGCCAGCAGTCTCCAGGGGGTTGTTAGCAATCAGCCCCAGCATTTT. Residues: CASSLQGVVSNQPQHF.

The chain has TRBV15 and TRBJ2-6; tentative D call: TRBD1 (5 bases). V was trimmed by 6 bases and J by 0 bases, leaving 12 bases between them. CDR1 LNHNV and CDR2 YYDKDF come from the germline V gene (reference sequence). This CDR3 has 16 amino acids. The CDR3 loop reads CATSSRVNSGANVLTF. CDR3 sequence (DNA): TGTGCCACCAGTTCCAGGGTAAACTCTGGGGCCAACGTCCTGACTTTC.

This clonotype was detected a few times. The CDR3 reads CASSSTAGGPLSYEQFF. The CDR3 nucleotides read TGTGCCAGCAGTTCTACAGCGGGAGGGCCCCTCTCCTATGAGCAGTTCTTC. This sequence joins TRBV27 and TRBJ2-1; 10 bases are a match to TRBD2. V trimming: 4 bases; J trimming: 8 bases; junction bases outside the gene matches: 14. CDR1 and CDR2 (germline): MNHEY, SMNVEV (reference sequence). The length of the CDR3 is 17 residues.

The chain links TRBV5-1 to TRBJ1-4; no reliable D call. The CDR3 is 13 residues long. In germline, CDR1 is SGHRS, CDR2 YFSETQ. Trimming took 4 bases from V and 8 from J, leaving 12 bases between them. In DNA, the CDR3 is TGCGCCAGCAGCGTAGGGCCGGGGGAAAAACTGTTTTTT. Its translation: CASSVGPGEKLFF. Full variable domain (outside the CDR3, taken from reference TRBV5-1 and TRBJ1-4): KAGVTQTPRYLIKTRGQQVTLSCSPISGHRSVSWYQQTPGQGLQFLFEYFSETQRNKGNFPGRFSGRQFSNSRSEMNVSTLELGDSALYLCASSVGPGEKLFFGSGTQLSVL.

Notes on this clonotype: The junction differs from germline at one of its ends, possibly a read error. The rearrangement uses TRBV3-1 and TRBJ2-3; 8 bases agree with TRBD2. Germline assignment: CDR1 LGHDT and CDR2 YNNKEL (reference sequence). The CDR3 length is 16 residues. The CDR3 sequence: CASSFSKRGNTYTQYF. In DNA, the CDR3 is TGTGCCAGCAGCTTCAGTAAGCGGGGGAACACATATACGCAGTATTTT.

This chain joins TRBV29-1 and TRBJ1-2; tentative D call: TRBD1 (5 bases). V lost 5 bases and J 4 bases, leaving 14 bases between the germline ends. This CDR3 has 13 residues. Germline values: CDR1 SQVTM, CDR2 ANQGSEA. The CDR3 DNA sequence: TGCAGCGTTCTAGACAGAATTGCCTATGGCTACACCTTC. It codes for CSVLDRIAYGYTF.